This is a list of T cell receptor beta chains from one sample in a study of shared clonotypes between healthy human individuals. The method was immunoSEQ multiplex PCR; TCRdb's version includes in-frame clones alone and lacks a portion of them. The table shows 550,000 to 800,000 clones, with less than 85% occurring only once. Sequencing was done on a sample of memory CD4+ T cells sorted from blood. All receptors derive from a woman in her 30s in good health. CDR3s include the opening cysteine and the closing phenylalanine or tryptophan. The order of the fields is J gene, D gene, V gene, CDR3 length, clone size, CDR3 DNA, CDR3 protein. A D gene is named only where the DNA matches it firmly. Rows give clone size only sometimes, using once, few, many, or a class for an expanded clone.

J gene: TRBJ1-2
D gene: .
V gene: TRBV11-2
CDR3 length: 15
clone size: .
CDR3 DNA: TGTGCCAGCAGCTTAGGAGGGTCAGTGACGAGGGGCTACACCTTC
CDR3 protein: CASSLGGSVTRGYTF

J gene: TRBJ2-7
D gene: .
V gene: TRBV5-4
CDR3 length: 15
clone size: .
CDR3 DNA: TGTGCCAGCAGCTGGGGGGTTGGAACGACCTACGAGCAGTACTTC
CDR3 protein: CASSWGVGTTYEQYF

J gene: TRBJ2-1
D gene: .
V gene: TRBV5-1
CDR3 length: 15
clone size: .
CDR3 DNA: TGCGCCAGCAGCTTGGCCGTGGCCAGTAACAATGAGCAGTTCTTC
CDR3 protein: CASSLAVASNNEQFF

J gene: TRBJ1-5
D gene: .
V gene: TRBV11-2
CDR3 length: 14
clone size: .
CDR3 DNA: TGTGCCAGCAGCCCTCGGATCGGGTACCCTCCCCAGCATTTT
CDR3 protein: CASSPRIGYPPQHF

J gene: TRBJ2-7
D gene: TRBD2
V gene: TRBV27
CDR3 length: 13
clone size: .
CDR3 DNA: TGTGCCAGCAGTTCTCCCGGACTAGCGGGAGCGTACTTC
CDR3 protein: CASSSPGLAGAYF

J gene: TRBJ2-1
D gene: TRBD1
V gene: TRBV14
CDR3 length: 15
clone size: .
CDR3 DNA: TGTGCCAGCAGCCTTGACAGGGGTGTCTACAATGAGCAGTTCTTC
CDR3 protein: CASSLDRGVYNEQFF

J gene: TRBJ1-3
D gene: TRBD1
V gene: TRBV5-4
CDR3 length: 14
clone size: .
CDR3 DNA: TGTGCCAGCAGCTGGGACAGGGGAGGAAACACCATATATTTT
CDR3 protein: CASSWDRGGNTIYF

J gene: TRBJ2-3
D gene: TRBD2
V gene: TRBV4-1
CDR3 length: 15
clone size: .
CDR3 DNA: TGCGCCAGCAGCCCGGGACTAGCGGGAGCAGATACGCAGTATTTT
CDR3 protein: CASSPGLAGADTQYF

J gene: TRBJ2-1
D gene: .
V gene: TRBV20-1
CDR3 length: 11
clone size: few
CDR3 DNA: TGCAGTGCTGGACTCTACAATGAGCAGTTCTTC
CDR3 protein: CSAGLYNEQFF

J gene: TRBJ2-3
D gene: .
V gene: TRBV5-1
CDR3 length: 15
clone size: few
CDR3 DNA: TGCGCCAGCAGCTTGGCTACAGTTAGCACAGATACGCAGTATTTT
CDR3 protein: CASSLATVSTDTQYF

J gene: TRBJ2-1
D gene: TRBD1
V gene: TRBV6-6
CDR3 length: 13
clone size: .
CDR3 DNA: TGTGCCAGCAGCCGATCCCAGGGGGATGAGCAGTTCTTC
CDR3 protein: CASSRSQGDEQFF

J gene: TRBJ1-5
D gene: .
V gene: TRBV6-1
CDR3 length: 12
clone size: .
CDR3 DNA: TGTGCCAGCAGTGAACTGGGACAGCCCCAGCATTTT
CDR3 protein: CASSELGQPQHF

J gene: TRBJ1-1
D gene: TRBD1
V gene: TRBV5-8
CDR3 length: 16
clone size: .
CDR3 DNA: TGTGCCAGCAGTCAAGCACCGCGGACAGGGAACACTGAAGCTTTCTTT
CDR3 protein: CASSQAPRTGNTEAFF

J gene: TRBJ1-2
D gene: .
V gene: TRBV28
CDR3 length: 17
clone size: .
CDR3 DNA: TGTGCCAGCAGTCCAACTGGTGCCGGGAATTCGGGCAGTGGCTACACCTTC
CDR3 protein: CASSPTGAGNSGSGYTF

J gene: TRBJ2-5
D gene: .
V gene: TRBV9
CDR3 length: 14
clone size: few
CDR3 DNA: TGTGCCAGCAGCGTAGCGCAGGTCTCAGAGACCCAGTACTTC
CDR3 protein: CASSVAQVSETQYF

J gene: TRBJ2-2
D gene: .
V gene: TRBV2
CDR3 length: 12
clone size: .
CDR3 DNA: TGTGCCAGCAACGAGAACACCGGGGAGCTGTTTTTT
CDR3 protein: CASNENTGELFF

J gene: TRBJ2-2
D gene: TRBD1
V gene: TRBV5-1
CDR3 length: 15
clone size: few
CDR3 DNA: TGCGCCAGCAGCACCGGGACAGACTCGACCGGGGAGCTGTTTTTT
CDR3 protein: CASSTGTDSTGELFF

J gene: TRBJ1-6
D gene: .
V gene: TRBV9
CDR3 length: 15
clone size: .
CDR3 DNA: TGTGCCAGCAGCGTAGAAGGGGGGTATAATTCACCCCTCCACTTT
CDR3 protein: CASSVEGGYNSPLHF

J gene: TRBJ2-4
D gene: .
V gene: TRBV9
CDR3 length: 15
clone size: once
CDR3 DNA: TGTGCCAGCAGCGTAGAAGCAGGCAGGGTTTCCATTCAGTACTTC
CDR3 protein: CASSVEAGRVSIQYF

J gene: TRBJ2-2
D gene: .
V gene: TRBV2
CDR3 length: 13
clone size: .
CDR3 DNA: TGTGCCAGCAGTGATGACGGGGCCGGGGAGCTGTTTTTT
CDR3 protein: CASSDDGAGELFF

J gene: TRBJ1-1
D gene: .
V gene: TRBV6-6
CDR3 length: 13
clone size: .
CDR3 DNA: TGTGCCAGCAGTTACAACGTGAACACTGAAGCTTTCTTT
CDR3 protein: CASSYNVNTEAFF

J gene: TRBJ2-5
D gene: .
V gene: TRBV19
CDR3 length: 13
clone size: .
CDR3 DNA: TGTGCCAGTAGTCCTCGGGGTGGGGAGACCCAGTACTTC
CDR3 protein: CASSPRGGETQYF

J gene: TRBJ2-3
D gene: .
V gene: TRBV5-1
CDR3 length: 15
clone size: .
CDR3 DNA: TGCGCCAGCAGCTTGGGGGACCGCGACACAGATACGCAGTATTTT
CDR3 protein: CASSLGDRDTDTQYF

J gene: TRBJ2-2
D gene: TRBD1
V gene: TRBV25-1
CDR3 length: 15
clone size: .
CDR3 DNA: TGTGCCAGCGCGAGCCGGGACAGCTACACCGGGGAGCTGTTTTTT
CDR3 protein: CASASRDSYTGELFF

J gene: TRBJ2-7
D gene: .
V gene: TRBV19
CDR3 length: 15
clone size: .
CDR3 DNA: TGTGCCAGTAGTATAGTGACAGGAAACTCCTACGAGCAGTACTTC
CDR3 protein: CASSIVTGNSYEQYF

J gene: TRBJ2-7
D gene: TRBD1
V gene: TRBV6-1
CDR3 length: 15
clone size: few
CDR3 DNA: TGTGCCAGCACCTCCGGGACAGGGTTCAGACACGAGCAGTACTTC
CDR3 protein: CASTSGTGFRHEQYF

J gene: TRBJ1-1
D gene: .
V gene: TRBV7-9
CDR3 length: 10
clone size: .
CDR3 DNA: TGTGCCAGCAGCTTAACCGAAGCTTTCTTT
CDR3 protein: CASSLTEAFF

J gene: TRBJ1-5
D gene: .
V gene: TRBV15
CDR3 length: 14
clone size: .
CDR3 DNA: TGTGCCACCAGCGCCGGGGGAGGGAGGCAGCCCCAGCATTTT
CDR3 protein: CATSAGGGRQPQHF

J gene: TRBJ2-1
D gene: .
V gene: TRBV18
CDR3 length: 12
clone size: few
CDR3 DNA: TGTGCCAGCTCACCAGGAGGCTTTGAGCAGTTCTTC
CDR3 protein: CASSPGGFEQFF

J gene: TRBJ2-3
D gene: TRBD2
V gene: TRBV5-1
CDR3 length: 16
clone size: .
CDR3 DNA: TGCGCCAGCAGCCAACCCATAGCGGGAGGCTCAGATACGCAGTATTTT
CDR3 protein: CASSQPIAGGSDTQYF

J gene: TRBJ2-5
D gene: .
V gene: TRBV5-1
CDR3 length: 16
clone size: once
CDR3 DNA: TGTGCCAGCAGCTTGTTTCAGGGGACTAACCAAGAGACCCAGTACTTC
CDR3 protein: CASSLFQGTNQETQYF

J gene: TRBJ2-7
D gene: TRBD1
V gene: TRBV2
CDR3 length: 15
clone size: .
CDR3 DNA: TGTGCCAGCAGTGATCGGACAGGGGGCATCGGCGAGCAGTACTTC
CDR3 protein: CASSDRTGGIGEQYF

J gene: TRBJ1-1
D gene: TRBD1
V gene: TRBV19
CDR3 length: 15
clone size: .
CDR3 DNA: TGTGCCAGTAGTATTCTTTCAGGGGGGTCAACTGAAGCTTTCTTT
CDR3 protein: CASSILSGGSTEAFF

J gene: TRBJ2-2
D gene: TRBD1
V gene: TRBV18
CDR3 length: 18
clone size: .
CDR3 DNA: TGTGCCAGCTCACCACAACAAACCGGGACAGGTTACACCGGGGAGCTGTTTTTT
CDR3 protein: CASSPQQTGTGYTGELFF

J gene: TRBJ1-5
D gene: .
V gene: TRBV28
CDR3 length: 16
clone size: .
CDR3 DNA: TGTGCCAGCAGTTTACCCCACAGGGACGGCAATCAGCCCCAGCATTTT
CDR3 protein: CASSLPHRDGNQPQHF

J gene: TRBJ2-1
D gene: TRBD2
V gene: TRBV2
CDR3 length: 16
clone size: .
CDR3 DNA: TGTGCCAGCACGCGACTGACTAGCGTCCTTAACAATGAGCAGTTCTTC
CDR3 protein: CASTRLTSVLNNEQFF

J gene: TRBJ1-3
D gene: .
V gene: TRBV28
CDR3 length: 15
clone size: .
CDR3 DNA: TGTGCCAGCAGGACGGGGTCAGGCTCTGGAAACACCATATATTTT
CDR3 protein: CASRTGSGSGNTIYF

J gene: TRBJ1-1
D gene: .
V gene: TRBV30
CDR3 length: 13
clone size: .
CDR3 DNA: TGTGCCTGGATCCGGACGGTGAACACTGAAGCTTTCTTT
CDR3 protein: CAWIRTVNTEAFF

J gene: TRBJ1-2
D gene: .
V gene: TRBV28
CDR3 length: 14
clone size: few
CDR3 DNA: TGTGCCAGCAGTGTGGACAGAGCTAACTATGGCTACACCTTC
CDR3 protein: CASSVDRANYGYTF

J gene: TRBJ2-1
D gene: TRBD2
V gene: TRBV29-1
CDR3 length: 15
clone size: .
CDR3 DNA: TGCAGCGCTGCCAGGACTAGCGGATTCTACAATGAGCAGTTCTTC
CDR3 protein: CSAARTSGFYNEQFF

J gene: TRBJ2-7
D gene: TRBD2
V gene: TRBV7-9
CDR3 length: 15
clone size: few
CDR3 DNA: TGTGCCAGCAGCCCCGTCGCTTCAGCGGGACGCGAGCAGTACTTC
CDR3 protein: CASSPVASAGREQYF

J gene: TRBJ1-1
D gene: TRBD1
V gene: TRBV6-1
CDR3 length: 13
clone size: many
CDR3 DNA: TGTGCCAGCAGCGACAGGGGGCAAATTGAAGCTTTCTTT
CDR3 protein: CASSDRGQIEAFF

J gene: TRBJ1-5
D gene: .
V gene: TRBV7-2
CDR3 length: 12
clone size: .
CDR3 DNA: TGTGCCAGCAGCTTGCAGGATCAGCCCCAGCATTTT
CDR3 protein: CASSLQDQPQHF

J gene: TRBJ2-7
D gene: .
V gene: TRBV6-1
CDR3 length: 13
clone size: .
CDR3 DNA: TGTGCCAGCAGTACAGGGATTCCCTACGAGCAGTACTTC
CDR3 protein: CASSTGIPYEQYF

J gene: TRBJ2-3
D gene: .
V gene: TRBV5-8
CDR3 length: 15
clone size: .
CDR3 DNA: TGTGCCAGCTCACGGCGGGGCTCTAGCACAGATACGCAGTATTTT
CDR3 protein: CASSRRGSSTDTQYF

J gene: TRBJ2-5
D gene: .
V gene: TRBV30
CDR3 length: 14
clone size: few
CDR3 DNA: TGTGCCTTGGAATCGGACAACCGGTGGGAGACCCAGTACTTC
CDR3 protein: CALESDNRWETQYF

J gene: TRBJ2-1
D gene: .
V gene: TRBV15
CDR3 length: 12
clone size: .
CDR3 DNA: TGTGCCACCAGCAGCCAGAATTACGAGCAGTTCTTC
CDR3 protein: CATSSQNYEQFF

J gene: TRBJ2-2
D gene: .
V gene: TRBV28
CDR3 length: 14
clone size: .
CDR3 DNA: TGTGCCAGCAGTTCGGACTGGCTCCCCGGGGAGCTGTTTTTT
CDR3 protein: CASSSDWLPGELFF

J gene: TRBJ2-2
D gene: .
V gene: TRBV4-1
CDR3 length: 15
clone size: .
CDR3 DNA: TGCGCCAGCAGCCAAGCCACGGCCGTGGCCGGGGAGCTGTTTTTT
CDR3 protein: CASSQATAVAGELFF

J gene: TRBJ1-1
D gene: .
V gene: TRBV29-1
CDR3 length: 12
clone size: few
CDR3 DNA: TGCAGCGCTGGACGGTTGAACACTGAAGCTTTCTTT
CDR3 protein: CSAGRLNTEAFF

J gene: TRBJ2-3
D gene: .
V gene: TRBV2
CDR3 length: 15
clone size: .
CDR3 DNA: TGTGCCAGCAGTGAAGCACTCTTCGGTACAGATACGCAGTATTTT
CDR3 protein: CASSEALFGTDTQYF

J gene: TRBJ2-1
D gene: TRBD2
V gene: TRBV27
CDR3 length: 15
clone size: .
CDR3 DNA: TGTGCCAGCAGTTTATCTCTAGCGGGGACGATTGAGCAGTTCTTC
CDR3 protein: CASSLSLAGTIEQFF

J gene: TRBJ2-7
D gene: .
V gene: TRBV7-9
CDR3 length: 13
clone size: few
CDR3 DNA: TGTGCCAGCAGCTTCCGGGAATCCTACGAGCAGTACTTC
CDR3 protein: CASSFRESYEQYF

J gene: TRBJ2-1
D gene: .
V gene: TRBV6-1
CDR3 length: 15
clone size: .
CDR3 DNA: TGTGCCAGCAGTGAATGGAGGGGCTCCTACAATGAGCAGTTCTTC
CDR3 protein: CASSEWRGSYNEQFF

J gene: TRBJ1-5
D gene: TRBD1
V gene: TRBV5-1
CDR3 length: 14
clone size: .
CDR3 DNA: TGCGCCAGCAGCCCACAGGGGGCGAATCAGCCCCAGCATTTT
CDR3 protein: CASSPQGANQPQHF

J gene: TRBJ1-6
D gene: .
V gene: TRBV30
CDR3 length: 14
clone size: once
CDR3 DNA: TGTGCCTGGAGCCGGAGCTCCTATAATTCACCCCTCCACTTT
CDR3 protein: CAWSRSSYNSPLHF

J gene: TRBJ2-1
D gene: TRBD2
V gene: TRBV5-1
CDR3 length: 15
clone size: .
CDR3 DNA: TGCGCCAGCAGCTTGAGACTAGCGGGAGTCGATGAGCAGTTCTTC
CDR3 protein: CASSLRLAGVDEQFF

J gene: TRBJ1-4
D gene: .
V gene: TRBV7-9
CDR3 length: 14
clone size: few
CDR3 DNA: TGTGCCAGCAGGACAAGGGCAACTAATGAAAAACTGTTTTTT
CDR3 protein: CASRTRATNEKLFF

J gene: TRBJ1-4
D gene: TRBD1
V gene: TRBV19
CDR3 length: 15
clone size: .
CDR3 DNA: TGTGCCAGTAGTATAGATCGGGACAGACCTGAAAAACTGTTTTTT
CDR3 protein: CASSIDRDRPEKLFF